These 15 T cell receptor beta chains share one sample of origin, sequenced in a study of blood T cell repertoires in COVID-19. Libraries were prepared by immunoSEQ multiplex PCR; TCRdb keeps only in-frame clonotypes and omits some of them. This repertoire shows roughly 400,000 clones, over 75% found once; its top ten account for approximately 2.1%. Sequenced sample: PBMCs or T cells enriched from blood (not recorded which). These receptor sequences come from a middle-aged woman with acute COVID-19.

The rearrangement links TRBV19 to TRBJ2-5; a weak D match, TRBD1 (5 bases). V was pared by 2 bases and J by 2 bases, with 6 bases between. Germline V gene data show CDR1 as LNHDA and CDR2 as SQIVND (reference sequence). The CDR3 runs 13 residues. CDR3: CASSINRQETQYF. DNA of the CDR3: TGTGCCAGTAGTATAAACAGGCAAGAGACCCAGTACTTC.

The chain couples TRBV5-1 to TRBJ1-4; TRBD1 might be the D (6 bases). The V end lost 1 base, the J end lost 5 bases, and 15 bases lay between the germline ends. CDR3 length: 16 residues. Germline V lookup: CDR1 SGHRS, CDR2 YFSETQ. The DNA for the CDR3 is TGCGCCAGCAGCTTGCGTGCCGGGACAAAGAATGAAAAACTGTTTTTT. Translated, it gives CASSLRAGTKNEKLFF.

The chain has TRBV7-2 and TRBJ2-3, with TRBD2 identical over 8 bases. There are 16 residues in the CDR3. Looked up from germline, CDR1 is SGHTA and CDR2 is FQGNSA. J gave up 3 bases and V 5 bases, and 10 bases lay outside the gene matches. The CDR3 sequence: CASSHPPGGPTDTQYF. The CDR3 DNA sequence: TGTGCCAGCAGCCACCCTCCGGGGGGGCCGACAGATACGCAGTATTTT. The full variable domain, its missing parts supplied by reference TRBV7-2 and TRBJ2-3, is GAGVSQSPSNKVTEKGKDVELRCDPISGHTALYWYRQSLGQGLEFLIYFQGNSAPDKSGLPSDRFSAERTGGSVSTLTIQRTQQEDSAVYLCASSHPPGGPTDTQYFGPGTRLTVL.

The gene calls are TRBV13 and TRBJ2-3; 8 nucleotides line up with TRBD2. The CDR3 has 14 residues. V lost 6 bases to trimming and J lost 6 bases; unmatched junction nucleotides: 8. The germline gives CDR1 PRHDT, CDR2 FYEKMQ (reference sequence). The CDR3, as DNA: TGTGCCAGCAGGATATGGACTAGCATCGATACGCAGTATTTT. This codes for CASRIWTSIDTQYF.

V is TRBV6-1 and J is TRBJ1-1; 9 bases align to TRBD1. Germline V gene lookup returns CDR1 MNHNS and CDR2 SASEGT. The CDR3 has 19 amino acids. The J segment lost 7 bases and the V segment lost 0 bases, leaving 18 bases of the junction unmatched. CDR3 bases: TGTGCCAGCAGTGAAGCTAGCGGGACAGGGCTCTTCGGTAAGAATGAAGCTTTCTTT. Amino acids: CASSEASGTGLFGKNEAFF.

The chain couples TRBV2 to TRBJ2-1; possibly TRBD1 for D (6 bases). Germline V gene sequence: CDR1 SNHLY, CDR2 FYNNEI. Trimming took 6 bases from V and 8 from J, leaving 11 bases between them. The CDR3 spans 12 residues. In DNA form, the CDR3 reads TGTGCCAGCAGCAGGGGAAGCCATGAGCAGTTCTTC. Its protein is CASSRGSHEQFF.

J is TRBJ2-1 and V is TRBV3-1 (or the pseudogene TRBV3-2); 11 bases are shared with TRBD2. The CDR3 extends over 16 amino acids. V gave up 0 bases and J gave up 7 bases; unmatched junction bases: 5. The germline V gene encodes CDR1 LGHDT and CDR2 YNNKEL (reference sequence). The CDR3 nucleotides are TGTGCCAGCAGCCAAGAGGCTCTAGCGGGGGGAAATGAGCAGTTCTTC. This gives the protein CASSQEALAGGNEQFF.

For this clone: Other DNA sequences in this sample translate to the same CDR3. The chain employs TRBV15 and TRBJ2-7; D is unresolved. Looked up from germline, CDR1 is LNHNV and CDR2 is YYDKDF (reference sequence). The V end lost 0 bases, the J end lost 2 bases, and 8 bases lay between the germline ends. The CDR3 runs to 14 residues. CDR3 DNA sequence: TGTGCCACCAGCAGAGATCGCGGTCCCTACGAGCAGTACTTC. This sequence encodes CATSRDRGPYEQYF.

This chain links TRBV19 with TRBJ1-6; tentative D call: TRBD1 (6 bases). Germline assignment: CDR1 LNHDA and CDR2 SQIVND (reference sequence). The CDR3 covers 14 residues. The V gene lost 0 bases and the J gene lost 7 bases, with 7 bases spanning the gap. The CDR3 sequence: CASSIETGNSPLHF. CDR3 sequence (DNA): TGTGCCAGTAGTATAGAAACAGGGAATTCACCCCTCCACTTT.

The rearrangement joins TRBV6-5 to TRBJ1-5; 7 positions agree with TRBD1. Germline CDR1 is MNHEY and CDR2 is SVGAGI. V was clipped by 7 bases and J by 3 bases; unmatched bases: 9. The CDR3 totals 15 residues. The CDR3 reads CASTGNRGVNQPQHF. The CDR3 region has the DNA TGTGCCAGCACCGGAAACAGGGGCGTCAATCAGCCCCAGCATTTT.

The chain carries TRBV3-1 (or the pseudogene TRBV3-2) and TRBJ1-2; TRBD1 matches 7 bases. Germline V gene sequence: CDR1 LGHDT, CDR2 YNNKEL (reference sequence). The junction had 4 bases not matched to a gene; V was cut back by 7 bases and J by 2 bases. There are 13 residues in the CDR3. CDR3 sequence (DNA): TGTGCCAGCAAACTACAGGGGAACTATGGCTACACCTTC. This codes for CASKLQGNYGYTF.

V and J are TRBV6-5 and TRBJ1-5; D may be TRBD1 (6 bases). The V and J ends lost 5 bases and 4 bases respectively, with 9 bases between them. From germline, CDR1 is MNHEY and CDR2 SVGAGI. The CDR3 is 13 residues long. Written as DNA, the CDR3 is TGTGCCAGCAGTCCGAGGGGGAATCAGCCCCAGCATTTT. Encoded protein: CASSPRGNQPQHF.

The chain has TRBV7-8 and TRBJ2-7; 10 bases are a match to TRBD1. J was trimmed by 4 bases and V by 2 bases; bases with no gene match: 2. The V gene's germline CDR1 is SGHVS and CDR2 FQNEAQ. This CDR3 spans 14 amino acids. Written as DNA, the CDR3 is TGTGCCAGCAGCTTACCGGGACAGGGGTACGAGCAGTACTTC. Its protein is CASSLPGQGYEQYF.

V is TRBV5-6 and J is TRBJ1-1, with TRBD1 matching over 7 bases. V lost 4 bases, J lost 7 bases, and 4 bases stayed unmatched. CDR3 length equals 12 residues. Germline-derived CDR1 and CDR2 are SGHDT and YYEEEE. The CDR3 DNA is TGTGCCAGCAGCCTGACAGGGTTTGAAGCTTTCTTT. Its translation is CASSLTGFEAFF.

V usage is TRBV30 and J usage is TRBJ1-2, with D perhaps TRBD1 (6 bases). The CDR3 has 14 amino acids. The germline V and J ends were trimmed by 6 bases and 5 bases, with 19 bases remaining between them. Germline CDR1 is GTSNPN and CDR2 is SVGIG (reference sequence). CDR3 in amino acids: CACPGAGGGYGYTF. The CDR3, as DNA: TGTGCCTGTCCCGGAGCGGGGGGCGGGTATGGCTACACCTTC.